Listed here are 15 T cell receptor beta chains from one sample, sequenced in a study of blood T cell repertoires in COVID-19. TCRdb's copy holds only in-frame clones and misses some; the assay was immunoSEQ multiplex PCR. The sample contains around 250,000 clones, roughly 79% of which appear only once. The sequencing sample was made of peripheral blood. These receptors were taken from a woman over 75 with acute or convalescent COVID-19.

This chain links TRBV7-2 with TRBJ2-2; maybe TRBD1 (6 bases). Between the trimmed V and J ends, which lost 6 bases and 6 bases, there was a span of 26 bases. The CDR3 consists of 18 residues. CDR1 and CDR2 from the germline V gene are SGHTA and FQGNSA. The CDR3 protein is CASSFLPQPQGRAGELFF. CDR3 nucleotides: TGTGCCAGCAGTTTCCTACCGCAGCCACAGGGAAGGGCCGGGGAGCTGTTTTTT.

The J gene is TRBJ1-4, the V gene TRBV4-3; possibly TRBD1 for D (5 bases). The CDR3 contains 15 residues. V lost 2 bases and J lost 4, with 11 bases in between. In germline, CDR1 is LGHNA, CDR2 YSLEER. The CDR3 DNA follows: TGCGCCAGCAGCCAACTGGCGGGGGGTAATGAAAAACTGTTTTTT. Amino acids: CASSQLAGGNEKLFF.

V gene TRBV5-6 combines with J gene TRBJ1-4, with D possibly being TRBD1 (6 bases). This CDR3 is 13 amino acids long. V was pared by 4 bases and J by 4 bases, with 8 bases between. Germline CDR1 is SGHDT and CDR2 is YYEEEE. The DNA for the CDR3 is TGTGCCAGCAGCAGACAGGTTAATGAAAAACTGTTTTTT. Encoded protein: CASSRQVNEKLFF.

V usage is TRBV29-1 and J usage is TRBJ1-4; D gene unclear. Per the germline V gene, CDR1 is SQVTM and CDR2 is ANQGSEA. CDR3 length: 13 residues. V lost 7 bases and J lost 4, with 13 bases in between. CDR3 loop: CSAFRNNNEKLFF. CDR3 sequence (DNA): TGCAGCGCATTCAGAAACAATAATGAAAAACTGTTTTTT.

The chain has TRBV5-1 and TRBJ2-7; D is ambiguous. V dropped 6 bases and J dropped 2 bases, with 12 bases sitting between them. Germline CDR1 SGHRS, CDR2 YFSETQ. The CDR3 spans 13 residues. The CDR3 sequence is CASKSEATYEQYF. In DNA, the CDR3 is TGCGCCAGCAAGAGTGAGGCGACCTACGAGCAGTACTTC.

The chain recombines TRBV5-1 with TRBJ1-2, with 7 bases lining up with TRBD1. Losses at the gene ends were 0 bases for V and 1 base for J; bases not matched to a gene: 0. This CDR3 has 14 amino acids. Germline-derived CDR1 and CDR2 are SGHRS and YFSETQ. CDR3 DNA: TGCGCCAGCAGCTTGGGACAGGGTAACTATGGCTACACCTTC. It encodes CASSLGQGNYGYTF. Complete variable domain (other parts from reference TRBV5-1 and TRBJ1-2): KAGVTQTPRYLIKTRGQQVTLSCSPISGHRSVSWYQQTPGQGLQFLFEYFSETQRNKGNFPGRFSGRQFSNSRSEMNVSTLELGDSALYLCASSLGQGNYGYTFGSGTRLTVV.

This clone has just one count. CDR3 residues: CASSHYIPSGGAVYNEQFF. CDR3 coding DNA: TGTGCCAGCTCCCATTACATACCTAGCGGGGGGGCGGTCTACAATGAGCAGTTCTTC. This sequence joins TRBV2 and TRBJ2-1; 12 bases align to TRBD2. The CDR3 loop spans 19 amino acids. The trim removed 8 bases at V and 3 bases at J, leaving 17 bases unmatched. Germline assignment: CDR1 SNHLY and CDR2 FYNNEI.

This clone was seen more than once but under ten times. This chain connects TRBV7-2 to TRBJ2-1; possible D gene TRBD2, 5 bases. V lost 1 base to trimming and J lost 2 bases, with 9 bases between them. The CDR3 runs 15 residues. The V gene's germline CDR1 is SGHTA and CDR2 FQGNSA. Here the CDR3 DNA reads TGTGCCAGCAGCTTAGGAGCGGTTACCTACAATGAGCAGTTCTTC. It specifies CASSLGAVTYNEQFF.

The chain has TRBV6-6 and TRBJ2-6; D call uncertain. V gave up 5 bases and J gave up 0 bases, with 14 bases separating them. The V gene's germline CDR1 is MNHNY and CDR2 SVGAGI (reference sequence). CDR3 length: 17 residues. The CDR3 sequence: CASSRQVSFSGANVLTF. The CDR3 nucleotides are TGTGCCAGCAGTCGTCAGGTCTCTTTCTCTGGGGCCAACGTCCTGACTTTC.

This clone was recorded a few times. The chain carries TRBV5-3 and TRBJ2-3; the match to TRBD1 covers 7 bases. TRBV5-3 counts as an open reading frame of uncertain function. The CDR3 runs to 16 residues. Trimming took 5 bases from V and 2 from J; bases not matched to a gene: 11. In nucleotides, the CDR3 is TGTGCCAGAAGAACCGACAGGGACCGACCCACAGATACGCAGTATTTT. Protein: CARRTDRDRPTDTQYF.

V usage is TRBV6-4 and J usage is TRBJ2-7; D gene ambiguous. The V gene's germline CDR1 is MRHNA and CDR2 SNTAGT. The CDR3 length is 13 residues. V lost 5 bases to trimming and J lost 3 bases, with 11 bases between them. CDR3 in DNA: TGTGCCAGCAGTTGGGCGACCGACTACGAGCAGTACTTC. This translates into CASSWATDYEQYF.

The V gene is TRBV5-1, the J gene TRBJ2-3; the match to TRBD1 covers 8 bases. Trimming at V came to 6 bases and at J to 0 bases, leaving 18 bases not matched to a gene. There are 19 residues in the CDR3. CDR1 is SGHRS, CDR2 YFSETQ, per germline. The CDR3 DNA reads as TGCGCCAGCAAGGGGGCAGGGGGCTCCACACGAACTAGCACAGATACGCAGTATTTT. Translation gives CASKGAGGSTRTSTDTQYF.

The rearrangement uses TRBV14 and TRBJ1-6, with D uncertain. Per germline, CDR1 SGHDN and CDR2 FVKESK. V lost 1 base and J lost 2, with 3 bases in between. CDR3 length: 14 amino acids. The CDR3 reads CASSQVTYNSPLHF. For the CDR3, the DNA is TGTGCCAGCAGCCAAGTCACCTATAATTCACCCCTCCACTTT. The variable domain in full, with the rest retrieved from reference TRBV14 and TRBJ1-6, is EAGVTQFPSHSVIEKGQTVTLRCDPISGHDNLYWYRRVMGKEIKFLLHFVKESKQDESGMPNNRFLAERTGGTYSTLKVQPAELEDSGVYFCASSQVTYNSPLHFGNGTRLTVT.

J is TRBJ2-3 and V is TRBV9; D may be TRBD2 (5 bases). This CDR3 contains 15 residues. CDR1 is SGDLS and CDR2 is YYNGEE in the germline V gene. Trimming left V 1 base short and J 6 bases short, with 15 bases between. CDR3 protein: CASSVFSLSGDTQYF. The CDR3 DNA reads as TGTGCCAGCAGCGTATTTTCCCTCTCGGGGGATACGCAGTATTTT.

V is TRBV5-8 and J is TRBJ1-2; perhaps TRBD1 as D (6 bases). This CDR3 is built from 15 residues. Germline V gene data show CDR1 as SGHTS and CDR2 as YDEGEE. Trimming took off 0 bases at V and 0 bases at J, with 9 bases between the two ends. The CDR3 loop reads CASSLVDRSNYGYTF. For the CDR3, the DNA is TGTGCCAGCAGCTTGGTCGACAGGTCTAACTATGGCTACACCTTC. Together with reference TRBV5-8 and TRBJ1-2, the CDR3 gives the full variable domain: EAGVTQSPTHLIKTRGQQATLRCSPISGHTSVYWYQQALGLGLQFLLWYDEGEERNRGNFPPRFSGRQFPNYSSELNVNALELEDSALYLCASSLVDRSNYGYTFGSGTRLTVV.